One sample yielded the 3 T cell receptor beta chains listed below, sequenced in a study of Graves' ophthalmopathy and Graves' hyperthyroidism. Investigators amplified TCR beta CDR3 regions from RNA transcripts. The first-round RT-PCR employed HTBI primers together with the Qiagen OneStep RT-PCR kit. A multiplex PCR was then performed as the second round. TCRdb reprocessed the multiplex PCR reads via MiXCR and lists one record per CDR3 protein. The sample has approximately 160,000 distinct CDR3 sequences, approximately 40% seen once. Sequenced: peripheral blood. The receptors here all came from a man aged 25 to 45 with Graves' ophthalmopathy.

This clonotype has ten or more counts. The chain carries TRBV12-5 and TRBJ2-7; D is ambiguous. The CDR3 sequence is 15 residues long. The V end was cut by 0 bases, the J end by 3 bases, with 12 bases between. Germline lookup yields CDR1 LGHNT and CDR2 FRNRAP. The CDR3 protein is CASGLVNPTYYEQYF. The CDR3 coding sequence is TGTGCTAGTGGTTTGGTAAACCCCACGTACTACGAGCAGTACTTC.

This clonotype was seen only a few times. The CDR3 DNA follows: TGTGCCAGCAGTTACTCGATAGGGAACGAGCAGTACTTC. Translation: CASSYSIGNEQYF. The chain joins TRBV6-2 or TRBV6-3 to TRBJ2-7; no clear D. The CDR3 is 13 amino acids. Germline V gene lookup returns CDR1 MNHEY and CDR2 SVGEGT. V was clipped by 0 bases and J by 5 bases, with 8 bases between them.

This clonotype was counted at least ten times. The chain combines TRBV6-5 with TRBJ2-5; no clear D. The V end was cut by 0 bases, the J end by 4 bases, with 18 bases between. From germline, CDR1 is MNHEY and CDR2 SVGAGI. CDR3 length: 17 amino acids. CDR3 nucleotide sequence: TGTGCCAGCAGTTACTCGGGGTCTGGGTCGAGGAGAGAGACCCAGTACTTC. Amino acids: CASSYSGSGSRRETQYF.